The 26 T cell receptor beta chains in this list originate from one sample, sequenced in a study of T-cell reconstitution after alpha-beta-depleted transplantation in children. For TCRbeta, the library was prepared with unique molecular identifiers. TCRdb itself ran the PCR reads through MiXCR, one entry per CDR3 protein. The sample consists of over 15,000 distinct CDR3 sequences, about 5% of them appearing once. The sequenced sample was PBMCs, obtained before TCRalphabeta/CD19-depleted stem cell transplant. The receptors here all came from a boy aged 5-17 years with acute lymphoblastic leukemia, due to receive a stem cell transplant.

At least ten counts were recorded for this clonotype. The chain is built from TRBV9 and TRBJ2-5, with 12 bases identical to TRBD1. CDR3 size: 17 residues. The trim removed 0 bases at V and 4 bases at J, leaving 7 bases unmatched. Germline CDR1 SGDLS, CDR2 YYNGEE. CDR3 residues: CASSVGYGTGGRETQYF. The CDR3 nucleotides read TGTGCCAGCAGCGTAGGCTACGGGACAGGGGGCCGAGAGACCCAGTACTTC.

This clonotype was seen at least ten times. The genes are TRBV28 and TRBJ1-2; D is unresolved. CDR3 size: 14 residues. The V and J ends lost 7 bases and 4 bases respectively, with 16 bases between them. Per the germline V gene, CDR1 is MDHEN and CDR2 is SYDVKM. In DNA, the CDR3 is TGTGCCAGCAATCTGCGGACGGGGATCTATGGCTACACCTTC. This gives the protein CASNLRTGIYGYTF.

This clonotype was counted many times. The chain carries TRBV7-2 and TRBJ2-3; D may be TRBD1 or TRBD2 (5 bases each). Germline V gene data show CDR1 as SGHTA and CDR2 as FQGNSA. The CDR3 runs 14 residues. V was trimmed by 5 bases and J by 3 bases, leaving 12 bases between them. The CDR3 DNA reads as TGTGCCAGCAGCCCTCAGGGACGTACAGATACGCAGTATTTT. Translating it yields CASSPQGRTDTQYF.

This clonotype was seen repeatedly, ten times or more. As DNA, the CDR3 is TGTGCCAGCACCAAGGGGGACAGGGGGAACCATGGCTACACCTTC. Protein product: CASTKGDRGNHGYTF. The chain combines TRBV12-3 or TRBV12-4 with TRBJ1-2, with 11 bases matching TRBD1. Trimming at V came to 7 bases and at J to 6 bases, leaving 10 bases not matched to a gene. The CDR3 runs 15 residues.

This clonotype was counted many times. This sequence joins TRBV3-1 and TRBJ2-6, with a possible D match to TRBD2 (5 bases). Trimming stripped 2 bases from V and 6 bases from J, with 8 bases between. The CDR3 sequence is 14 residues long. Germline V CDR1 and CDR2: LGHDT, YNNKEL (reference sequence). The CDR3 bases are TGTGCCAGCAGCCAACCCCGGGAGGCCAACGTCCTGACTTTC. Encoded protein: CASSQPREANVLTF.

The chain joins TRBV6-5 to TRBJ2-1, with 10 bases that match TRBD1. J was trimmed by 4 bases and V by 2 bases; bases with no gene match: 5. CDR1 is MNHEY and CDR2 is SVGAGI in the germline V gene. This CDR3 is built from 16 residues. DNA for the CDR3: TGTGCCAGCAGTTACGGGGACAGGGGAGAATACAATGAGCAGTTCTTC. Residues: CASSYGDRGEYNEQFF.

This clonotype was counted at least ten times. The chain recombines TRBV7-2 with TRBJ2-7; 12 bases are shared with TRBD2. The junction had 3 bases not matched to a gene; V was cut back by 1 base and J by 2 bases. Germline V gene sequence: CDR1 SGHTA, CDR2 FQGNSA. There are 16 residues in the CDR3. The CDR3 is CASSLGLAGGPYEQYF. The CDR3 DNA follows: TGTGCCAGCAGCTTAGGCCTAGCGGGAGGGCCCTACGAGCAGTACTTC.

This clonotype was seen at least ten times. J is TRBJ2-3 and V is TRBV5-8; 9 bases line up with TRBD1. The CDR3 is made up of 17 amino acids. V lost 0 bases to trimming and J lost 1 base; unmatched junction nucleotides: 6. Germline assignment: CDR1 SGHTS and CDR2 YDEGEE. The CDR3 sequence: CASSLGQGVFGTDTQYF. The CDR3 region has the DNA TGTGCCAGCAGCTTGGGACAGGGGGTCTTTGGCACAGATACGCAGTATTTT.

This clonotype appeared many times. V gene TRBV6-5 combines with J gene TRBJ1-5; perhaps TRBD1 as D (6 bases). The length of the CDR3 is 20 residues. Trimming shortened V by 10 bases and J by 7 bases, and 38 bases separated the two germline ends. CDR1 and CDR2 from the germline V gene are MNHEY and SVGAGI. CDR3 sequence (DNA): TGTGCCACCACTCCCCTCCCTTCTTCGGTCCCGACAGGTAAGGGACAGCCCCAGCATTTT. Translating gives CATTPLPSSVPTGKGQPQHF.

This clonotype was recorded many times. V usage is TRBV19 and J usage is TRBJ2-7; weak D call: TRBD2 (6 bases). The germline V and J ends were trimmed by 4 bases and 4 bases, with 11 bases remaining between them. This CDR3 region has 13 residues. CDR1 is LNHDA, CDR2 SQIVND, per germline (reference sequence). CDR3 residues: CASSTPAGYEQYF. CDR3 in DNA: TGTGCCAGTAGTACCCCCGCGGGGTACGAGCAGTACTTC.

This clonotype has at least ten counts. J is TRBJ2-3 and V is TRBV7-3, with 7 bases lining up with TRBD2. Trimming at V came to 6 bases and at J to 0 bases, leaving 3 bases not matched to a gene. The CDR3 extends over 14 amino acids. Per the germline V gene, CDR1 is SGHTA and CDR2 is FQGTGA. CDR3 residues: CASRAGASTDTQYF. The CDR3 nucleotides read TGTGCCAGCAGGGCGGGAGCTAGCACAGATACGCAGTATTTT.

There are many counts of this clonotype. This sequence joins TRBV19 and TRBJ2-7; no clear D. CDR3 length: 16 amino acids. V lost 1 base, J lost 0 bases, and 13 bases lay in between. The germline CDR1 and CDR2 sequences are LNHDA and SQIVND (reference sequence). The CDR3 sequence is CASSIGGEISSYEQYF. CDR3 nucleotide sequence: TGTGCCAGTAGTATAGGAGGCGAGATTAGCTCCTACGAGCAGTACTTC.

The table lists this clonotype with many counts. V and J are TRBV6-2 or TRBV6-3 and TRBJ1-2; 7 bases agree with TRBD1. The CDR3 covers 13 residues. The germline gives CDR1 MNHEY, CDR2 SVGEGT. V lost 5 bases and J lost 6; bases outside the gene matches: 6. CDR3 bases: TGTGCCAGCAGTGACAGGGAAGTCCATGGCTACACCTTC. Its protein product is CASSDREVHGYTF.

There are many counts of this clonotype. The chain uses TRBV11-2 and TRBJ2-7; D ambiguous. Looked up from germline, CDR1 is SGHAT and CDR2 is FQNNGV. The CDR3 length is 13 residues. V was clipped by 1 base and J by 4 bases, with 8 bases between them. The CDR3 region has the DNA TGTGCCAGCAGCTTAGGGGTCGGATACGAGCAGTACTTC. It specifies CASSLGVGYEQYF. Based on the CDR3 plus reference TRBV11-2 and TRBJ2-7, the full variable domain is EAGVAQSPRYKIIEKRQSVAFWCNPISGHATLYWYQQILGQGPKLLIQFQNNGVVDDSQLPKDRFSAERLKGVDSTLKIQPAKLEDSAVYLCASSLGVGYEQYFGPGTRLTVT.

This clonotype appeared many times. The V gene is TRBV4-3, the J gene TRBJ2-3; weak D call: TRBD1 (7 bases). The germline V gene encodes CDR1 LGHNA and CDR2 YSLEER. There are 16 residues in the CDR3. V lost 1 base and J lost 2, with 13 bases in between. The CDR3 DNA sequence: TGCGCCAGCAGCCAAGTTGCAGGGGGGCTCACAGATACGCAGTATTTT. This translates into CASSQVAGGLTDTQYF.

In this sample, this clonotype turned up many times. The CDR3 protein is CSTPRATDTQYF. Written as DNA, the CDR3 is TGCAGCACTCCTCGGGCCACAGATACGCAGTATTTT. J is TRBJ2-3 and V is TRBV20-1; D unresolved. This CDR3 spans 12 amino acids. The germline V gene encodes CDR1 DFQATT and CDR2 SNEGSKA (reference sequence).

Ten or more counts support this clonotype. This chain uses TRBV7-2 with TRBJ1-1; weak D call: TRBD1 (5 bases). Germline V gene data show CDR1 as SGHTA and CDR2 as FQGNSA. V lost 1 base and J lost 5, with 14 bases in between. The CDR3 consists of 15 residues. The CDR3 DNA reads TGTGCCAGCAGCTTAGTCCCAGGGATAGTTACTGAAGCTTTCTTT. It is translated as CASSLVPGIVTEAFF.

This clonotype was seen repeatedly, ten times or more. V usage is TRBV5-8 and J usage is TRBJ2-2; no reliable D call. The germline gives CDR1 SGHTS, CDR2 YDEGEE. V was trimmed by 2 bases and J by 5 bases, leaving 13 bases between them. The CDR3 length is 15 residues. The CDR3 DNA follows: TGTGCCAGCAGCTTTGGAGACCGTGGGACCGGGGAGCTGTTTTTT. Translated: CASSFGDRGTGELFF.

This clonotype was seen at least ten times. The CDR3 loop reads CASSFGLRREQYF. The CDR3 nucleotides read TGTGCCAGTAGTTTCGGACTCCGGCGCGAGCAGTACTTC. V gene TRBV19 combines with J gene TRBJ2-7; a possible D gene is TRBD2 (5 bases). The V gene's germline CDR1 is LNHDA and CDR2 SQIVND (reference sequence). The CDR3 length is 13 residues. V gave up 5 bases and J gave up 6 bases, with 14 bases separating them.

This clonotype was detected many times. The chain recombines TRBV11-3 with TRBJ2-5; D ambiguous. The CDR3 length is 11 residues. Per the germline V gene, CDR1 is SGHNT and CDR2 is YENEEA. The V end was cut by 3 bases, the J end by 5 bases, with 4 bases between. The CDR3 loop reads CASSLRETQYF. The CDR3 DNA reads TGTGCCAGCAGCTTGAGGGAGACCCAGTACTTC.

This clonotype has a count of ten or more. The chain employs TRBV20-1 and TRBJ2-1, with TRBD2 identical over 8 bases. Germline CDR1 and CDR2: DFQATT and SNEGSKA (reference sequence). The CDR3 spans 13 residues. J gave up 7 bases and V 1 base, and 3 bases lay outside the gene matches. The CDR3 protein is CSARAGGRNEQFF. DNA for the CDR3: TGCAGTGCTAGAGCGGGGGGGCGGAATGAGCAGTTCTTC.

This clonotype was seen many times. V usage is TRBV12-3 or TRBV12-4 and J usage is TRBJ1-2; D call uncertain. There are 14 residues in the CDR3. The V and J ends lost 4 bases and 4 bases respectively, with 13 bases between them. CDR3 amino acids: CASSSPPYSYGYTF. CDR3 in DNA: TGTGCCAGCAGTTCCCCTCCCTATAGCTATGGCTACACCTTC.

This clonotype was counted at least ten times. V is TRBV2 and J is TRBJ2-5; D possibly corresponds to TRBD1 (5 bases). V shed 7 bases and J shed 7 bases, with 13 bases lying between them. The CDR3 length is 12 residues. CDR1 and CDR2 from the germline V gene are SNHLY and FYNNEI. As DNA, the CDR3 is TGTGCCAGCAATGGAAGACAGTGGACCCAGTACTTC. Its translation: CASNGRQWTQYF.

This clonotype was picked up many times. The V call is TRBV3-1, the J call TRBJ1-5; D ambiguous. CDR3 length: 16 amino acids. V was pared by 0 bases and J by 0 bases, with 9 bases between. CDR1 is LGHDT and CDR2 is YNNKEL in the germline V gene (reference sequence). DNA for the CDR3: TGTGCCAGCAGCCAAGATTTTGGGGTTAGCAATCAGCCCCAGCATTTT. It codes for CASSQDFGVSNQPQHF. Using reference TRBV3-1 and TRBJ1-5 for the parts outside the CDR3, the full variable domain is DTAVSQTPKYLVTQMGNDKSIKCEQNLGHDTMYWYKQDSKKFLKIMFSYNNKELIINETVPNRFSPKSPDKAHLNLHINSLELGDSAVYFCASSQDFGVSNQPQHFGDGTRLSIL.

This clonotype was observed at least ten times. J is TRBJ2-2 and V is TRBV7-3; D remains ambiguous. CDR1 is SGHTA and CDR2 is FQGTGA in the germline V gene. The CDR3 length is 13 residues. Between the trimmed V and J ends, which lost 3 bases and 2 bases, there was a span of 4 bases. The CDR3, as DNA: TGTGCCAGCAGCTTCGATAACACCGGGGAGCTGTTTTTT. Translating it yields CASSFDNTGELFF.

This clonotype was seen repeatedly, ten times or more. J is TRBJ2-5 and V is TRBV9; D perhaps matches TRBD1 (7 bases). Trimming removed 0 bases at V and 5 bases at J, with 14 bases between. Germline V lookup: CDR1 SGDLS, CDR2 YYNGEE. CDR3 length: 15 residues. CDR3 nucleotide sequence: TGTGCCAGCAGCGTAGTGGAGGGGGCCAGGGAGACCCAGTACTTC. Its translation is CASSVVEGARETQYF.